The 22 T cell receptor beta chains listed next were all sequenced from one sample in a study of post-analysis software for immune sequencing data (dated by TCRdb to the mid-2010s). Results the study describes overall, beyond this receptor: Several TRBV segments, including TRBV5-6, TRBV5-1 and TRBV20-1, were significantly more frequent in patients than controls.

The antigens of these receptors remain unknown. The library was built by means of PCR. Instrument used: Illumina HiSeq 2500. To reduce PCR and sequencing biases, unique molecular identifiers were incorporated into the TCR beta cDNA libraries. Using fastp trimming at Q25 and MiXCR clonotype assembly, TCRdb reanalyzed the public sequencing data and kept in-frame beta chains. Rows are combined by CDR3 protein, so each entry shows the most common genes and DNA. Recorded for this sample are under 200,000 distinct CDR3 sequences; approximately 28% of them occurred a single time. The ten largest make up 3% to 3.5% of the sample. Sequencing was done on a sample of blood. These TCRs come from a girl aged 2 to 17 with multiple sclerosis.

Here the CDR3 reads CASSQDRGRFPYEQYF. DNA of the CDR3: TGTGCCAGCAGCCAAGACAGGGGACGATTCCCCTACGAGCAGTACTTC. The chain recombines TRBV14 with TRBJ2-7; tentative D call: TRBD1 (6 bases). Germline CDR1 and CDR2: SGHDN and FVKESK. This CDR3 has 16 amino acids. V shed 0 bases and J shed 2 bases, with 14 bases lying between them. Together with reference TRBV14 and TRBJ2-7, the CDR3 gives the full variable domain: EAGVTQFPSHSVIEKGQTVTLRCDPISGHDNLYWYRRVMGKEIKFLLHFVKESKQDESGMPNNRFLAERTGGTYSTLKVQPAELEDSGVYFCASSQDRGRFPYEQYFGPGTRLTVT.

This clonotype has ten or more counts. This chain uses TRBV7-9 with TRBJ2-7; D is perhaps TRBD2 (6 bases). V lost 5 bases, J lost 3 bases, and 17 bases lay in between. The length of the CDR3 is 15 residues. Germline CDR1 and CDR2: SEHNR and FQNEAQ (reference sequence). The CDR3 region is CASSPRRASHYEQYF. The CDR3 DNA sequence: TGTGCCAGCAGCCCTCGGAGGGCTAGCCACTACGAGCAGTACTTC.

This clonotype was detected ten times or more. The CDR3 region is CASSQGIGAVDTQYF. CDR3 DNA sequence: TGCGCCAGCAGCCAAGGGATTGGGGCCGTAGATACGCAGTATTTT. The rearrangement joins TRBV4-1 to TRBJ2-3; tentative D call: TRBD1 (5 bases). The V gene's germline CDR1 is MGHRA and CDR2 YSYEKL. The CDR3 length is 15 residues. Trimming took 1 base from V and 5 from J, leaving 13 bases between them.

Remarks on this clonotype: A read error is possible here, since a much larger clone lies one base away. The chain uses TRBV6-5 and TRBJ2-1, with D perhaps TRBD1 (6 bases). Germline CDR1 MNHEY, CDR2 SVGAGI. The germline V and J ends were trimmed by 7 bases and 8 bases, with 18 bases remaining between them. The CDR3 is 14 residues long. CDR3: CASTTGGRGHEQFF. In DNA form, the CDR3 reads TGTGCCAGCACCACCGGCGGCAGGGGACATGAGCAGTTCTTC.

As regards this clonotype: The junction departs from germline at one end; a sequencing error may be responsible. The chain employs TRBV12-3 or TRBV12-4 and TRBJ2-6; 9 positions agree with TRBD1. CDR3 length equals 18 residues. CDR3 loop: CASSIPGQGRSGANVRTF. CDR3 coding DNA: TGTGCCAGCAGTATACCGGGACAGGGAAGGTCTGGGGCCAACGTCCGGACTTTC.

The chain employs TRBV20-1 and TRBJ2-5, with unresolved D. Looked up from germline, CDR1 is DFQATT and CDR2 is SNEGSKA (reference sequence). The V end lost 1 base, the J end lost 13 bases, and 10 bases lay between the germline ends. There are 10 residues in the CDR3. CDR3 sequence (DNA): TGCAGTGCTAGAGTGGCGAAGTCGTACTTC. This translates into CSARVAKSYF.

The chain is built from TRBV5-1 and TRBJ2-1, with 11 bases identical to TRBD2. Germline trimming cut 4 bases from V and 15 bases from J; bases unmatched to any gene: 9. CDR1 is SGHRS, CDR2 YFSETQ, per germline. The CDR3 has 13 residues. CDR3 sequence: CASSTGLAGPMFF. CDR3 DNA sequence: TGCGCCAGCAGCACCGGACTAGCGGGCCCCATGTTCTTC.

In this sample, this clonotype turned up a few times. V usage is TRBV28 and J usage is TRBJ1-5, with a possible D match to TRBD1 (5 bases). The CDR3 has 15 residues. The germline V gene has CDR1 MDHEN and CDR2 SYDVKM. Deletions cut 2 bases from V and 2 bases from J, with 10 bases between. CDR3 sequence: CASSLRGSGNQPQHF. The CDR3 region has the DNA TGTGCCAGCAGTTTAAGGGGATCGGGCAATCAGCCCCAGCATTTT.

This clonotype has more than one count but fewer than ten. V gene TRBV11-2 combines with J gene TRBJ2-3, with a weak D call TRBD2 (6 bases). Trimming removed 5 bases at V and 2 bases at J, with 17 bases between. The germline CDR1 and CDR2 sequences are SGHAT and FQNNGV. This CDR3 region has 16 residues. CDR3 region: CASSPFSAGLTDTQYF. The CDR3 DNA follows: TGTGCCAGCAGCCCCTTTTCGGCGGGGCTCACAGATACGCAGTATTTT.

The chain recombines TRBV5-1 with TRBJ1-1; D unclear. Germline V gives CDR1 SGHRS, CDR2 YFSETQ. V was pared by 3 bases and J by 4 bases, with 13 bases between. The CDR3 is made up of 14 amino acids. This chain's CDR3 is CASSSWSDPTEAFF. DNA for the CDR3: TGCGCCAGCAGCTCGTGGTCAGATCCCACTGAAGCTTTCTTT. Filled out from reference TRBV5-1 and TRBJ1-1, the complete variable domain reads KAGVTQTPRYLIKTRGQQVTLSCSPISGHRSVSWYQQTPGQGLQFLFEYFSETQRNKGNFPGRFSGRQFSNSRSEMNVSTLELGDSALYLCASSSWSDPTEAFFGQGTRLTVV.

The gene calls are TRBV28 and TRBJ1-5, with D possibly matching TRBD1 (6 bases). Germline assignment: CDR1 MDHEN and CDR2 SYDVKM. V was shortened by 7 bases and J by 8 bases, with 15 bases between the two germline ends. The CDR3 runs to 13 residues. The DNA of the CDR3 is TGTGCCAGCATCGCTCCCGGGGGCAAGCCCCAGCATTTT. Protein sequence: CASIAPGGKPQHF.

A remark on this clonotype: Being one base from a much bigger clone, this may be a read error. This rearrangement joins TRBV7-3 to TRBJ2-7; D may be TRBD1 or TRBD2 (6 bases each). The CDR3 is 15 amino acids. Germline assignment: CDR1 SGHTA and CDR2 FQGTGA. V gave up 1 base and J gave up 7 bases, with 17 bases separating them. The CDR3 DNA sequence: TGTGCCAGCAGCTTAAACCCCCGGAGGGACAATGAGCAGTACTTC. The encoded protein is CASSLNPRRDNEQYF.

The V call is TRBV5-1, the J call TRBJ1-5, with no clear D. Trimming left V 3 bases short and J 5 bases short, with 12 bases between. CDR1 and CDR2 (germline): SGHRS, YFSETQ. The CDR3 length is 14 residues. The CDR3 loop reads CASSWESPDQPQHF. In nucleotides, the CDR3 is TGCGCCAGCAGCTGGGAATCCCCGGATCAGCCCCAGCATTTT.

This clonotype was counted once. This may stem from a read error, because a much larger clone lies one nucleotide away. This chain links TRBV11-3 with TRBJ2-1; possibly TRBD1 or TRBD2 for D (7 bases each). The V gene lost 0 bases and the J gene lost 9 bases, with 12 bases spanning the gap. The V gene's germline CDR1 is SGHNT and CDR2 YENEEA. The length of the CDR3 is 14 residues. The DNA for the CDR3 is TGTGCCAGCAGCTTAGAAGGCAGGGGGGGTGAGCAGTTCTTC. It is translated as CASSLEGRGGEQFF.

The rearrangement joins TRBV5-1 to TRBJ2-7; 10 nucleotides align to TRBD2. Trimming removed 4 bases from V and 2 bases from J; junction bases left unmatched: 9. CDR3 size: 16 residues. Germline V gene data show CDR1 as SGHRS and CDR2 as YFSETQ. This chain's CDR3 is CASSPWTSGRTYEQYF. CDR3 nucleotide sequence: TGCGCCAGCAGCCCATGGACTAGCGGTAGGACCTACGAGCAGTACTTC. Using reference TRBV5-1 and TRBJ2-7 for the parts outside the CDR3, the full variable domain is KAGVTQTPRYLIKTRGQQVTLSCSPISGHRSVSWYQQTPGQGLQFLFEYFSETQRNKGNFPGRFSGRQFSNSRSEMNVSTLELGDSALYLCASSPWTSGRTYEQYFGPGTRLTVT.

The V call is TRBV24-1, the J call TRBJ1-5, with 9 bases that match TRBD1. The CDR3 consists of 15 residues. Germline trimming cut 4 bases from V and 7 bases from J; bases unmatched to any gene: 7. Germline lookup yields CDR1 KGHDR and CDR2 SFDVKD. The CDR3 nucleotides read TGTGCCACCAGTGAGGGACAGGGTGGGAACCAGCCCCAGCATTTT. Protein: CATSEGQGGNQPQHF.

This clonotype was recorded many times. The CDR3 DNA follows: TGTGCCAGCAGCCCCCAACTAGCGGGAGGCATACCCTACGAGCAGTACTTC. Protein: CASSPQLAGGIPYEQYF. The chain links TRBV12-3 or TRBV12-4 to TRBJ2-7; 12 bases fit TRBD2. V shed 6 bases, J shed 2 bases, and the junction held 11 bases outside the gene matches. The CDR3 is 17 amino acids.

The sample holds many counts of this clonotype. The chain carries TRBV4-1 and TRBJ1-5; 9 bases fit TRBD1. CDR1 MGHRA and CDR2 YSYEKL come from the germline V gene. The CDR3 has 16 residues. With 1 base clipped from V and 4 bases from J, the junction kept 5 bases outside the gene matches. CDR3 region: CASSQVLGQGNQPQHF. Here the CDR3 DNA reads TGCGCCAGCAGCCAAGTCCTTGGACAGGGGAATCAGCCCCAGCATTTT.

The rearrangement joins TRBV29-1 to TRBJ2-7; D perhaps matches TRBD2 (6 bases). The germline V and J ends were trimmed by 3 bases and 7 bases, with 19 bases remaining between them. Per the germline V gene, CDR1 is SQVTM and CDR2 is ANQGSEA. The CDR3 consists of 14 residues. This CDR3 reads CSVDAGFPDGEQYF. CDR3 coding DNA: TGCAGCGTTGACGCGGGGTTTCCAGATGGGGAGCAGTACTTC.

The gene calls are TRBV29-1 and TRBJ1-5, with 10 bases identical to TRBD1. Germline CDR1 is SQVTM and CDR2 is ANQGSEA. V trimming: 5 bases; J trimming: 6 bases; junction bases outside the gene matches: 10. The CDR3 has 15 amino acids. The CDR3 sequence: CSVIATGGLGQPQHF. The CDR3 coding sequence is TGCAGCGTTATAGCGACAGGGGGCTTAGGTCAGCCCCAGCATTTT.

The CDR3 loop reads CASSAPESNTEAFF. The CDR3 DNA is TGTGCCAGCAGTGCCCCGGAGAGTAACACTGAAGCTTTCTTT. The rearrangement joins TRBV25-1 to TRBJ1-1; D is uncertain. In germline, CDR1 is MGHDK, CDR2 SYGVNS. The CDR3 has 14 residues. V lost 4 bases and J 2 bases, leaving 11 bases between the germline ends.

The chain employs TRBV5-1 and TRBJ2-1, with D tentatively TRBD2 (6 bases). The CDR3 length is 18 residues. V shed 4 bases and J shed 6 bases, with 26 bases lying between them. CDR1 is SGHRS and CDR2 is YFSETQ in the germline V gene. CDR3 region: CASSRWLGGVGQTNEQFF. The CDR3 DNA reads as TGCGCCAGCAGCCGTTGGCTCGGGGGAGTTGGTCAAACCAATGAGCAGTTCTTC.